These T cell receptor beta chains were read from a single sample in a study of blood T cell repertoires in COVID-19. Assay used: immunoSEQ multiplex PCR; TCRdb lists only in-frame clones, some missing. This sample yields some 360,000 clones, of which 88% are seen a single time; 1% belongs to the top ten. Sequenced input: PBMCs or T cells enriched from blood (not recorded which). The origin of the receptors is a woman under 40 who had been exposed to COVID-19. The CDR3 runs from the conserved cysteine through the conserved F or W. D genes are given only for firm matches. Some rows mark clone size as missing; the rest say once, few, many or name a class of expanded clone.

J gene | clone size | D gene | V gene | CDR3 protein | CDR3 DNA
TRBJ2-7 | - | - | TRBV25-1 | CASSESTEPYEQYF | TGTGCCAGCAGTGAGTCGACAGAGCCCTACGAGCAGTACTTC
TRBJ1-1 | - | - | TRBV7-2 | CASSLARMAGITEAFF | TGTGCCAGCAGCTTAGCGCGTATGGCAGGGATCACTGAAGCTTTCTTT
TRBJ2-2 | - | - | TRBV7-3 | CASSEQGTGELFF | TGTGCCAGCAGCGAACAGGGAACCGGGGAGCTGTTTTTT
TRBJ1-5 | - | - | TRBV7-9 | CASSLTDQPQHF | TGTGCCAGCAGCCTAACAGACCAGCCCCAGCATTTT
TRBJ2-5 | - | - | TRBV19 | CASSPGLTPDAAQYF | TGTGCCAGTAGCCCTGGCCTCACCCCCGATGCGGCCCAGTACTTC
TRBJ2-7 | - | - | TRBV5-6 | CASSRDINSYEQYF | TGTGCCAGCAGCCGGGACATCAACTCCTACGAGCAGTACTTC
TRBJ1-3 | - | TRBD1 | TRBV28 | CASSSGQVSGNTIYF | TGTGCCAGCAGCTCTGGACAGGTTTCTGGAAACACCATATATTTT
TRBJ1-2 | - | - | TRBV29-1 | CSVDRALDGYTF | TGCAGCGTTGACAGGGCGCTGGATGGCTACACCTTC
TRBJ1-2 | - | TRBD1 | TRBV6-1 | CASSDLSGGGYTF | TGTGCCAGCAGTGATTTATCAGGGGGCGGCTACACCTTC
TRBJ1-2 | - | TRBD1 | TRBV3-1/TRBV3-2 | CASSQLDRESYGYTF | TGTGCCAGCAGCCAACTCGACAGGGAGAGCTATGGCTACACCTTC
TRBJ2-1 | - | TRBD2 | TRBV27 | CASSHGRAGDEQFF | TGTGCCAGCAGTCACGGGAGGGCCGGGGATGAGCAGTTCTTC
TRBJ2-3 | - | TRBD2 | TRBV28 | CATPGLAGADTQYF | TGTGCCACCCCGGGACTAGCGGGCGCAGATACGCAGTATTTT
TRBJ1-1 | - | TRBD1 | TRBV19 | CASSIDPRGSNTEAFF | TGTGCCAGTAGTATAGACCCCAGGGGGTCGAACACTGAAGCTTTCTTT
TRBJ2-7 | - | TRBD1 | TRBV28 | CASSFSNRGIRNYEQYF | TGTGCCAGCAGTTTCTCTAACAGGGGAATCCGGAACTACGAGCAGTACTTC
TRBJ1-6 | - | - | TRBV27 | CASLDAGSLHF | TGTGCCAGTTTGGACGCGGGTTCCCTCCACTTT
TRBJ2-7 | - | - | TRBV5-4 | CASSLGSSYEQYF | TGTGCCAGCAGCTTGGGCAGCTCCTACGAGCAGTACTTC
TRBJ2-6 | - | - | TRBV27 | CASSSRGSRANVLTF | TGTGCCAGCAGTTCCCGTGGGAGTAGAGCCAACGTCCTGACTTTC
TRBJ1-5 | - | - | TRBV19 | CASSIGHRVGQPQHF | TGTGCCAGTAGTATTGGACACAGGGTAGGTCAGCCCCAGCATTTT
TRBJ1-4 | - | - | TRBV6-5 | CASSPSGKLFF | TGTGCCAGCAGCCCATCAGGAAAACTGTTTTTT
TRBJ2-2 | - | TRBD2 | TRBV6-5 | CASSYAAGGHTGELFF | TGTGCCAGCAGTTACGCGGCGGGAGGGCATACCGGGGAGCTGTTTTTT
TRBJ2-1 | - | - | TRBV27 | CASSLKGRQGDYNEQFF | TGTGCCAGCAGTTTAAAAGGGAGGCAGGGGGACTACAATGAGCAGTTCTTC
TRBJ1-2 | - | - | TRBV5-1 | CASSATQVKYGYTF | TGCGCCAGCAGCGCGACACAGGTGAAATATGGCTACACCTTC
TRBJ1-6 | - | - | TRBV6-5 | CASSPSLGAGSPLHF | TGTGCCAGCAGTCCGTCGCTTGGAGCGGGGTCACCCCTCCACTTT
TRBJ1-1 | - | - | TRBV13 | CASSWGGRDTEAFF | TGTGCCAGCAGCTGGGGGGGCCGGGACACTGAAGCTTTCTTT
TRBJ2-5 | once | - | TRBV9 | CASSLTPDQETQYF | TGTGCCAGCAGCCTTACCCCGGACCAAGAGACCCAGTACTTC
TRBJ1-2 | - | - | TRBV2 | CASSVQGLRGYTF | TGTGCCAGCAGTGTGCAGGGCCTTAGGGGCTACACCTTC
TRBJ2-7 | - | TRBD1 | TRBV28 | CASSSIGQDRPYEQYF | TGTGCCAGCAGTTCAATTGGACAGGACCGACCCTACGAGCAGTACTTC
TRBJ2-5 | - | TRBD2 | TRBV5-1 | CASSLAGARETQYF | TGCGCCAGCAGCCTAGCGGGAGCACGGGAGACCCAGTACTTC
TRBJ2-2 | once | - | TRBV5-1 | CASSPGITNTGELFF | TGCGCCAGCAGCCCAGGGATTACGAACACCGGGGAGCTGTTTTTT
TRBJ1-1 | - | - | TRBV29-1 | CSVEPSVDSEAFF | TGCAGCGTTGAACCTTCCGTGGACTCTGAAGCTTTCTTT
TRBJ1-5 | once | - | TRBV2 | CASSEEGRNNQPQHF | TGTGCCAGCAGTGAAGAGGGGCGTAATAATCAGCCCCAGCATTTT
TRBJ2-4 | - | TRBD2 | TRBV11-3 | CASSPTGGSGNIQYF | TGTGCCAGCAGCCCTACGGGAGGGTCCGGAAACATTCAGTACTTC
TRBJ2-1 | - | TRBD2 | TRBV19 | CASSTSGLAGGGYNEQFF | TGTGCCAGTAGTACCTCCGGACTAGCGGGAGGCGGCTACAATGAGCAGTTCTTC
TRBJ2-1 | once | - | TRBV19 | CASRPDIAAGEQFF | TGTGCCAGTAGACCTGACATAGCCGCGGGGGAGCAGTTCTTC
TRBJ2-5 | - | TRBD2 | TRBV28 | CASSLVASGLWGETQYF | TGTGCCAGCAGTCTCGTCGCTAGCGGCCTTTGGGGGGAGACCCAGTACTTC
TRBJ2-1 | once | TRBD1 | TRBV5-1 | CASSSNTGAYNEQFF | TGCGCCAGCAGCTCTAATACAGGGGCCTACAATGAGCAGTTCTTC
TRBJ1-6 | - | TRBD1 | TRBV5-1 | CASSPYLGQGGSPLHF | TGCGCCAGCAGCCCCTATCTGGGACAGGGCGGTTCACCCCTCCACTTT
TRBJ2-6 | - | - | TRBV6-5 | CASSRGSSGANVLTF | TGTGCCAGCAGTCGTGGGAGCTCTGGGGCCAACGTCCTGACTTTC
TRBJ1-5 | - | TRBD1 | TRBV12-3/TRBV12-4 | CASSWGQDQPQHF | TGTGCCAGCAGTTGGGGACAGGACCAGCCCCAGCATTTT
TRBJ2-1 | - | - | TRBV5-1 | CASSLKAGLGNEQFF | TGCGCCAGCAGCTTAAAAGCAGGCCTCGGCAATGAGCAGTTCTTC
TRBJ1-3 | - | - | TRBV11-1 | CASSSSTGRTIYF | TGTGCCAGCAGCTCCTCAACAGGACGCACCATATATTTT
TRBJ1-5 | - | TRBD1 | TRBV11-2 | CASSFGTGVNQPQHF | TGTGCCAGCAGCTTCGGCACAGGGGTAAATCAGCCCCAGCATTTT
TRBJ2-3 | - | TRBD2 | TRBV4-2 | CASSLTGGPDTQYF | TGTGCCAGCAGCCTAACGGGAGGGCCAGATACGCAGTATTTT
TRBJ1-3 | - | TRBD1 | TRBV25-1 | CASSEYVGTGSGNTIYF | TGTGCCAGCAGTGAATATGTGGGGACAGGGTCTGGAAACACCATATATTTT
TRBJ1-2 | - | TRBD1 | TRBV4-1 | CASSPGTGIPF | TGCGCCAGCAGCCCCGGGACAGGGATCCCCTTC
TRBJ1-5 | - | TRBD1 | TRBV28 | CASRTGGNQPQHF | TGTGCCAGCAGGACAGGGGGCAATCAGCCCCAGCATTTT